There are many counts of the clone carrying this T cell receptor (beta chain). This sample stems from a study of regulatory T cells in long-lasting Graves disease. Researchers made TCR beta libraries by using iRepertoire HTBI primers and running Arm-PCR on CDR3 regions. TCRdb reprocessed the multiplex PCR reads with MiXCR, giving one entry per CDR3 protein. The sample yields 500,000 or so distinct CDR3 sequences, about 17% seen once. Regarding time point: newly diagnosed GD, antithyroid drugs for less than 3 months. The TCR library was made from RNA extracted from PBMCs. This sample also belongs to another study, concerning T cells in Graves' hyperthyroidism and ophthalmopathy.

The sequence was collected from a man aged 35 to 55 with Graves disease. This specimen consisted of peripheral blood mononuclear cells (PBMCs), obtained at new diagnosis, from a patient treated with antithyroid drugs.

In DNA, the CDR3 is TGCAGTGCGAATACCGGGAGGGTCTACGAGCAGTACTTC. Its protein is CSANTGRVYEQYF. The chain carries TRBV20-1 and TRBJ2-7; 8 bases align to TRBD2. CDR1 DFQATT and CDR2 SNEGSKA come from the germline V gene (reference sequence). J gave up 3 bases and V 6 bases, and 7 bases lay outside the gene matches. CDR3 size: 13 residues.